Presented here are 27 T cell receptor beta chains from one specimen sequenced in a study of type 1 regulatory T cells. Each CDR3 protein gets one entry after TCRdb re-called the reads with MiXCR. This repertoire shows around 2,500 distinct CDR3 sequences, less than 7% found once; its top ten account for roughly 2%. The sequenced sample was CD4+ T cells, either the whole sample or a sorted fraction (not recorded which). The receptors were gathered from a human donor in good health.

Points on this clonotype: Just one base apart from a much larger clone, this may be a read error. The V gene is TRBV6-2 or TRBV6-3, the J gene TRBJ2-2; TRBD2 matches at 8 bases. This CDR3 is 16 amino acids long. Germline CDR1 MNHEY, CDR2 SVGEGT. CDR3 residues: CASSRRGGLRTGGLFF. DNA for the CDR3: TGTGCCAGCAGCCGCCGGGGGGGGCTGCGCACCGGGGGGCTGTTTTTT.

This clonotype is medium-sized by share. This rearrangement joins TRBV20-1 to TRBJ2-2, with a possible D match to TRBD2 (5 bases). The CDR3 contains 15 residues. Germline V gene sequence: CDR1 DFQATT, CDR2 SNEGSKA (reference sequence). Trimming pared 0 bases from V and 1 base from J, leaving 9 bases between. The CDR3 reads CSARDIEGNTGELFF. CDR3 DNA: TGCAGTGCTAGAGATATCGAGGGGAACACCGGGGAGCTGTTTTTT.

This clonotype is medium-sized by share. This chain joins TRBV5-5 and TRBJ1-1; no clear D. Germline CDR1 is SGHKS and CDR2 is YYEKEE (reference sequence). The CDR3 length is 12 residues. V shed 4 bases and J shed 7 bases, with 11 bases lying between them. CDR3 nucleotide sequence: TGTGCCAGCAGCACCCGGACGGGTGAAGCTTTCTTT. Translating it yields CASSTRTGEAFF.

Sample share makes this clonotype medium-sized. CDR3 DNA: TGCAGTGCTAGAGGCACTGGCGGCCTGTTGGATGAGCAGTTCTTC. It is translated as CSARGTGGLLDEQFF. This chain connects TRBV20-1 to TRBJ2-1; no clear D gene. Germline CDR1 reads DFQATT; CDR2 reads SNEGSKA (reference sequence). The CDR3 runs 15 residues. V was trimmed by 1 base and J by 8 bases, leaving 18 bases between them.

Sample share makes this clonotype medium-sized. This chain connects TRBV20-1 to TRBJ2-5, with 7 bases fitting TRBD1. The trim removed 0 bases at V and 4 bases at J, leaving 8 bases unmatched. Germline V gene lookup returns CDR1 DFQATT and CDR2 SNEGSKA (reference sequence). This CDR3 spans 15 amino acids. The CDR3 is CSARDIRGGGETQYF. CDR3 nucleotides: TGCAGTGCTAGAGATATAAGAGGGGGCGGAGAGACCCAGTACTTC.

This clonotype is medium-sized. The V and J genes are TRBV2 and TRBJ2-1; 12 nucleotides align to TRBD2. V lost 6 bases, J lost 8 bases, and 8 bases stayed unmatched. The CDR3 is made up of 15 amino acids. Germline V CDR1 and CDR2: SNHLY, FYNNEI. CDR3 loop: CASRLTSGGGDEQFF. The CDR3, as DNA: TGTGCCAGCAGGTTGACTAGCGGGGGAGGAGATGAGCAGTTCTTC.

Points on this clonotype: A much larger clonotype is one base distant, so this may be a read error. The chain combines TRBV20-1 with TRBJ1-3; D is unclear. Germline CDR1 DFQATT, CDR2 SNEGSKA (reference sequence). The ends were cut back, 6 bases at V and 1 base at J, with 13 bases in the middle. The CDR3 runs 14 residues. CDR3: CSAPDRRSGNTIYF. CDR3 DNA: TGCAGTGCGCCGGACCGGAGATCTGGAAACACCATATATTTT.

Within the sample, this clonotype is medium-sized (0.01 to 0.1%). The chain couples TRBV12-3 or TRBV12-4 to TRBJ2-5, with D maybe TRBD1 (5 bases). The CDR3 is made up of 13 amino acids. The V gene lost 6 bases and the J gene lost 1 base, with 9 bases spanning the gap. The CDR3, as DNA: TGTGCCAGCAGCGACAGCACCCAAGAGACCCAGTACTTC. Its translation: CASSDSTQETQYF.

By sample share, this clonotype is medium-sized. V gene TRBV5-1 combines with J gene TRBJ2-5; no clear D. V gave up 4 bases and J gave up 4 bases, with 17 bases separating them. The CDR3 is 15 residues long. Per the germline V gene, CDR1 is SGHRS and CDR2 is YFSETQ. The CDR3 region is CASSLTGFRGETQYF. The CDR3 nucleotides are TGCGCCAGCAGCCTGACCGGGTTTAGAGGAGAGACCCAGTACTTC.

Judged by abundance, this clonotype is medium-sized. The chain uses TRBV20-1 and TRBJ2-1, with 12 positions matching TRBD2. The CDR3 covers 15 residues. The V gene end was trimmed by 5 bases and the J gene end by 9 bases; junction bases not matched to a gene: 11. The germline CDR1 and CDR2 sequences are DFQATT and SNEGSKA (reference sequence). The chain's CDR3 is CSAPSSGGAGGEQFF. CDR3 coding DNA: TGCAGTGCTCCGTCTAGCGGGGGGGCCGGGGGTGAGCAGTTCTTC.

By sample share, this clonotype is medium-sized (0.01 to 0.1%). The V gene is TRBV3-1, the J gene TRBJ2-2; D not resolved. V was shortened by 1 base and J by 8 bases, with 11 bases between the two germline ends. This CDR3 has 14 amino acids. Germline loops: CDR1 LGHDT, CDR2 YNNKEL (reference sequence). The CDR3 sequence is CASSQVRLLGELFF. CDR3 sequence (DNA): TGTGCCAGCAGCCAAGTCCGTCTCCTTGGGGAGCTGTTTTTT.

This clonotype is labeled as medium-sized. The CDR3 sequence: CSAEPPGQNYEQYF. The CDR3 DNA reads TGCAGTGCTGAACCCCCGGGGCAGAATTACGAGCAGTACTTC. The chain combines TRBV20-1 with TRBJ2-7; D might be TRBD1 or TRBD2, each matching 5 bases. The CDR3 loop spans 14 amino acids. Germline V CDR1 and CDR2: DFQATT, SNEGSKA (reference sequence). Trimming cost V 5 bases and J 4 bases, with 18 bases left between them.

Within the sample, this clonotype is medium-sized. V gene TRBV7-2 combines with J gene TRBJ2-5; 8 bases line up with TRBD2. CDR1 and CDR2 from the germline V gene are SGHTA and FQGNSA. V shed 7 bases, J shed 7 bases, and the junction held 14 bases outside the gene matches. This CDR3 contains 15 residues. The CDR3 protein is CASTPRGGGYGTQYF. For the CDR3, the DNA is TGTGCCAGCACCCCCCGGGGGGGGGGGTATGGGACCCAGTACTTC.

This clonotype is classed as medium-sized. The CDR3 DNA follows: TGTGCCAGCAGCGTACAGGGTTTTTATAATTCACCCCTCCACTTT. The encoded protein is CASSVQGFYNSPLHF. V and J are TRBV9 and TRBJ1-6; a weak D match, TRBD1 (5 bases). The germline gives CDR1 SGDLS, CDR2 YYNGEE. The CDR3 spans 15 residues. V lost 1 base, J lost 4 bases, and 9 bases lay in between.

In this sample, this clonotype is medium-sized. The V gene is TRBV7-9, the J gene TRBJ1-2; D gene unclear. CDR1 and CDR2 (germline): SEHNR, FQNEAQ (reference sequence). V lost 5 bases and J 5 bases, leaving 9 bases between the germline ends. The CDR3 is 12 amino acids. The CDR3, as DNA: TGTGCCAGCAGCCGTGAAGGGTATGGCTACACCTTC. This sequence encodes CASSREGYGYTF. The whole variable domain, remainder taken from reference TRBV7-9 and TRBJ1-2, is DTGVSQNPRHKITKRGQNVTFRCDPISEHNRLYWYRQTLGQGPEFLTYFQNEAQLEKSRLLSDRFSAERPKGSFSTLEIQRTEQGDSAMYLCASSREGYGYTFGSGTRLTVV.

By its share, this clonotype is medium-sized. V and J are TRBV20-1 and TRBJ2-5, with D maybe TRBD2 (5 bases). V lost 6 bases to trimming and J lost 5 bases, with 22 bases between them. The CDR3 spans 15 residues. The germline V gene encodes CDR1 DFQATT and CDR2 SNEGSKA (reference sequence). CDR3 in amino acids: CSAISRLPSGETQYF. As DNA, the CDR3 is TGCAGTGCCATATCCCGACTGCCCTCGGGGGAGACCCAGTACTTC.

This clonotype is judged medium-sized. The rearrangement uses TRBV7-2 and TRBJ1-2; 9 bases are a match to TRBD1. This CDR3 region has 14 residues. Germline V gene lookup returns CDR1 SGHTA and CDR2 FQGNSA. Trimming removed 2 bases from V and 6 bases from J; junction bases left unmatched: 4. CDR3 amino acids: CASSLKGTGNGYTF. CDR3 sequence (DNA): TGTGCCAGCAGCTTAAAAGGGACAGGGAATGGCTACACCTTC.

This clonotype rates as medium-sized. The CDR3 sequence is CASSVSGHGEGTQYF. CDR3 bases: TGTGCCAGCAGCGTATCGGGACACGGTGAAGGGACCCAGTACTTC. The chain links TRBV9 to TRBJ2-5; TRBD1 might be the D (6 bases). The CDR3 totals 15 residues. Germline-derived CDR1 and CDR2 are SGDLS and YYNGEE. V was trimmed by 1 base and J by 7 bases, leaving 17 bases between them.

This clonotype is labeled as medium-sized (0.01 to 0.1%). In DNA, the CDR3 is TGTGCCAGCAGCTTGAGGTCAGGGAAACCCACAGATACGCAGTATTTT. This translates into CASSLRSGKPTDTQYF. The J gene is TRBJ2-3, the V gene TRBV5-5; D might be TRBD1 (5 bases). Looked up from germline, CDR1 is SGHKS and CDR2 is YYEKEE (reference sequence). V was clipped by 1 base and J by 2 bases, with 14 bases between them. This CDR3 spans 16 amino acids.

This clonotype counts as medium-sized (0.01 to 0.1%). The V call is TRBV7-9, the J call TRBJ1-5; 7 bases fit TRBD1. Germline V gene data show CDR1 as SEHNR and CDR2 as FQNEAQ (reference sequence). J gave up 2 bases and V 5 bases, and 3 bases lay outside the gene matches. This CDR3 spans 14 amino acids. CDR3 in amino acids: CASSPGTGNQPQHF. CDR3 DNA: TGTGCCAGCAGCCCAGGGACAGGCAATCAGCCCCAGCATTTT.

This clonotype is termed large. The chain combines TRBV19 with TRBJ1-3; D call uncertain. Trimming cost V 4 bases and J 2 bases, with 24 bases left between them. The CDR3 sequence is 19 residues long. From germline, CDR1 is LNHDA and CDR2 SQIVND (reference sequence). For the CDR3, the DNA is TGTGCCAGTAGTAATCTAGCCCCAGAGGAGTTCCACCCTGGAAACACCATATATTTT. It codes for CASSNLAPEEFHPGNTIYF.

This clonotype is categorized as medium-sized. The V and J genes are TRBV5-1 and TRBJ2-1, with D possibly matching TRBD2 (7 bases). CDR3 size: 16 residues. From germline, CDR1 is SGHRS and CDR2 YFSETQ. V lost 0 bases and J 2 bases, leaving 12 bases between the germline ends. CDR3 in DNA: TGCGCCAGCAGCTTGGATGTAGGGGGGGCCTACAATGAGCAGTTCTTC. It is translated as CASSLDVGGAYNEQFF. Full variable domain (remainder filled in from reference TRBV5-1 and TRBJ2-1): KAGVTQTPRYLIKTRGQQVTLSCSPISGHRSVSWYQQTPGQGLQFLFEYFSETQRNKGNFPGRFSGRQFSNSRSEMNVSTLELGDSALYLCASSLDVGGAYNEQFFGPGTRLTVL.

This clonotype ranks as medium-sized. This chain links TRBV20-1 with TRBJ1-2; D uncertain. This CDR3 region has 12 residues. V was cut by 3 bases and J by 6 bases, with 11 bases left in between. Germline CDR1 reads DFQATT; CDR2 reads SNEGSKA (reference sequence). The DNA of the CDR3 is TGCAGTGCTAGCTCTATAGGGAATGGCTACACCTTC. Translating it yields CSASSIGNGYTF.

By proportion, this clonotype is medium-sized. The chain combines TRBV5-1 with TRBJ2-5; 7 nucleotides match TRBD2. Germline CDR1 SGHRS, CDR2 YFSETQ. This CDR3 region has 16 residues. J gave up 3 bases and V 3 bases, and 11 bases lay outside the gene matches. The CDR3 sequence: CASSSRMGGAEETQYF. DNA for the CDR3: TGCGCCAGCAGCTCCCGTATGGGAGGGGCGGAAGAGACCCAGTACTTC.

By proportion, this clonotype is medium-sized (0.01 to 0.1%). The rearrangement uses TRBV12-3 or TRBV12-4 and TRBJ2-5; TRBD2 is a possible D gene (6 bases). CDR3 size: 18 residues. V lost 5 bases and J lost 1, with 23 bases in between. The CDR3 is CASSPPGRPTGTQETQYF. CDR3 coding DNA: TGTGCCAGCAGTCCCCCAGGGAGGCCTACGGGTACCCAAGAGACCCAGTACTTC.

By its share, this clonotype is medium-sized. This chain uses TRBV20-1 with TRBJ1-1, with D perhaps TRBD1 (5 bases). Germline CDR1 and CDR2: DFQATT and SNEGSKA (reference sequence). The CDR3 runs 13 residues. V lost 1 base and J lost 7, with 13 bases in between. CDR3 bases: TGCAGTGCTAGAGCAGCAGGGACCTATGAAGCTTTCTTT. Protein: CSARAAGTYEAFF.

By sample share, this clonotype is medium-sized (0.01 to 0.1%). The V gene is TRBV15, the J gene TRBJ2-1; 9 nucleotides line up with TRBD1. Germline assignment: CDR1 LNHNV and CDR2 YYDKDF (reference sequence). The trim removed 3 bases at V and 5 bases at J, leaving 14 bases unmatched. CDR3 length: 18 residues. DNA of the CDR3: TGTGCCACCAGCAGGCGGAACAGGCCGGGACAGGGTCACAATGAGCAGTTCTTC. Amino acids: CATSRRNRPGQGHNEQFF.